The 14 T cell receptor beta chains listed next were all sequenced from one sample in a study of blood T cell repertoires in COVID-19. The protocol was immunoSEQ multiplex PCR, while the TCRdb copy is restricted to in-frame clones and leaves out a portion. The repertoire holds roughly 100,000 clones, with 78% as singletons. The sample was peripheral blood. The receptor set was obtained from a man aged 55 to 70 with active or convalescent COVID-19.

CDR3 in DNA: TGTGCCAGCAGTTTATATGGCGGGGACGAGCAGTACTTC. This sequence encodes CASSLYGGDEQYF. The chain employs TRBV27 and TRBJ2-7; tentatively, D is TRBD2 (6 bases). Trimming removed 1 base at V and 5 bases at J, with 9 bases between. The CDR3 extends over 13 amino acids. Germline CDR1 is MNHEY and CDR2 is SMNVEV (reference sequence).

This chain joins TRBV5-1 and TRBJ2-1; TRBD2 agrees at 9 bases. This CDR3 region has 15 residues. The V gene end was trimmed by 4 bases and the J gene end by 5 bases; junction bases not matched to a gene: 7. Germline-derived CDR1 and CDR2 are SGHRS and YFSETQ. CDR3 sequence: CASSPLAGAHNEQFF. The CDR3 DNA reads as TGCGCCAGCAGCCCCTTAGCGGGAGCCCACAATGAGCAGTTCTTC.

Note on this clone: Relative to the germline gene, one junction end is altered; a read error may explain this. The V gene is TRBV5-1, the J gene TRBJ2-2; 11 nucleotides line up with TRBD1. The CDR3 covers 15 residues. CDR1 and CDR2 (germline): SGHRS, YFSETQ. CDR3 in amino acids: CASSLDRGRAGELFF. Written as DNA, the CDR3 is TGCGCCAGCAGTTTGGACAGGGGGCGGGCCGGGGAGCTGTTTTTT.

This sequence joins TRBV28 and TRBJ1-2; 11 positions agree with TRBD1. This CDR3 has 16 residues. Per the germline V gene, CDR1 is MDHEN and CDR2 is SYDVKM. V lost 4 bases to trimming and J lost 6 bases; unmatched junction nucleotides: 10. CDR3 amino acids: CASSSFGQGARNGYTF. Written as DNA, the CDR3 is TGTGCCAGCAGTTCCTTTGGACAGGGGGCAAGGAATGGCTACACCTTC.

The chain couples TRBV5-5 to TRBJ2-7, with 14 bases matching TRBD2. V gave up 4 bases and J gave up 1 base; unmatched junction bases: 4. CDR3 size: 16 residues. Germline lookup yields CDR1 SGHKS and CDR2 YYEKEE (reference sequence). CDR3 amino acids: CASSPGLAGASYEQYF. CDR3 in DNA: TGTGCCAGCAGCCCGGGACTAGCGGGGGCTTCCTACGAGCAGTACTTC.

This clone was seen only once. The V gene is TRBV30, the J gene TRBJ2-1; D call uncertain. The CDR3 is 15 amino acids. Deletions cut 4 bases from V and 3 bases from J, with 16 bases between. Germline V gene sequence: CDR1 GTSNPN, CDR2 SVGIG (reference sequence). The CDR3 sequence is CAWTSSSSRYNEQFF. The CDR3 DNA follows: TGTGCCTGGACTAGTAGCTCCTCCCGCTACAATGAGCAGTTCTTC.

The chain employs TRBV9 and TRBJ2-1; tentatively, D is TRBD1 (6 bases). The V gene lost 4 bases and the J gene lost 6 bases, with 17 bases spanning the gap. This CDR3 region has 15 residues. Per germline, CDR1 SGDLS and CDR2 YYNGEE. CDR3 in DNA: TGTGCCAGCAGCCCCGTAAGGGGGACCGTCAATGAGCAGTTCTTC. Protein product: CASSPVRGTVNEQFF.

The chain has TRBV18 and TRBJ1-4; 7 bases align to TRBD1. The CDR3 is made up of 15 amino acids. After removal of 1 base from V and 5 bases from J, the junction contained 4 bases not matched to a gene. Germline V gene sequence: CDR1 KGHSH, CDR2 LQKENI. This CDR3 reads CASSPLRQGNEKLFF. In DNA form, the CDR3 reads TGTGCCAGCTCACCACTTAGACAGGGCAATGAAAAACTGTTTTTT.

The V call is TRBV9, the J call TRBJ2-3; the D gene is possibly TRBD1 (5 bases). Germline V CDR1 and CDR2: SGDLS, YYNGEE. The CDR3 is 15 amino acids. Trimming removed 0 bases from V and 4 bases from J, with 12 bases in between. This CDR3 is CASSVGQIEADTQYF. CDR3 nucleotides: TGTGCCAGCAGCGTAGGACAGATTGAGGCAGATACGCAGTATTTT.

The J gene is TRBJ1-3, the V gene TRBV5-4; D possibly corresponds to TRBD1 (6 bases). Trimming took 4 bases from V and 4 from J, leaving 9 bases between them. CDR1 and CDR2 (germline): SGHNT, YYREEE (reference sequence). The CDR3 is made up of 13 amino acids. This CDR3 reads CASSDQGGNTIYF. The CDR3 nucleotides read TGTGCCAGCAGCGATCAGGGGGGAAACACCATATATTTT.

The chain is built from TRBV27 and TRBJ1-2, with TRBD1 as a possible D gene (5 bases). The ends were cut back, 6 bases at V and 8 bases at J, with 22 bases in the middle. CDR1 and CDR2 from the germline V gene are MNHEY and SMNVEV (reference sequence). The length of the CDR3 is 15 residues. The CDR3 is CASRSGGANFGGYTF. The CDR3 DNA is TGTGCCAGCAGGAGTGGAGGGGCGAATTTCGGCGGCTACACCTTC.

The chain couples TRBV6-5 to TRBJ1-1; TRBD1 aligns across 11 bases. V shed 4 bases, J shed 4 bases, and the junction held 5 bases outside the gene matches. Per germline, CDR1 MNHEY and CDR2 SVGAGI. This CDR3 has 15 residues. The CDR3 protein is CASSSGGTGGTEAFF. Here the CDR3 DNA reads TGTGCCAGCAGTTCCGGCGGGACAGGGGGCACTGAAGCTTTCTTT.

The V and J genes are TRBV5-1 and TRBJ1-2; D possibly corresponds to TRBD1 (5 bases). There are 15 residues in the CDR3. Germline loops: CDR1 SGHRS, CDR2 YFSETQ. V gave up 4 bases and J gave up 4 bases, with 17 bases separating them. DNA of the CDR3: TGCGCCAGCAGCCCCAGGCTAGACAGCCCCTATGGCTACACCTTC. It yields the protein CASSPRLDSPYGYTF.

J is TRBJ1-1 and V is TRBV28; D uncertain. Germline V gives CDR1 MDHEN, CDR2 SYDVKM. V lost 6 bases and J 4 bases, leaving 15 bases between the germline ends. CDR3 size: 14 residues. In DNA form, the CDR3 reads TGTGCCAGCAGGACCGGCGTCCGGGGCACTGAAGCTTTCTTT. It translates to CASRTGVRGTEAFF.